This T cell receptor beta chain appears in the sequencing data of a study of blood T cells in healthy people across ages. Primed by a sample-barcoded 5' primer and a J-beta primer mix, a second PCR proceeded for 7 to 11 cycles. Via MiXCR, TCRdb re-called the 5' RACE reads, giving one row per CDR3 protein. The table lists hundreds of thousands of distinct CDR3 sequences, roughly 44% of them singletons. V lost 0 bases and J lost 7, with 12 bases in between. The CDR3 is 14 residues long. The germline V gene encodes CDR1 PRHDT and CDR2 FYEKMQ (reference sequence). This clonotype was recorded a few times. Material: blood. The chain combines TRBV13 with TRBJ1-2; D is undetermined. The source is a man aged 60 to 75 in good health. The CDR3 loop is CASSLGRQSGGYTF. The CDR3 bases are TGTGCCAGCAGCTTAGGTCGGCAATCCGGTGGCTACACCTTC. The full variable domain, rest sourced from reference TRBV13 and TRBJ1-2, is AAGVIQSPRHLIKEKRETATLKCYPIPRHDTVYWYQQGPGQDPQFLISFYEKMQSDKGSIPDRFSAQQFSDYHSELNMSSLELGDSALYFCASSLGRQSGGYTFGSGTRLTVV.